This record covers a single T cell receptor beta chain. Antigen unknown. These data belong to a study of cytomegalovirus exposure and HLA in healthy donors. Study context: From approximately 170 million T cells, an earlier analysis saw roughly 110 million unique TCR beta sequences. Early released data had tens of millions of unique TCRs, all coming from HLA-typed donors.

Study-level results: There was a cluster of highly shared sequence variants that was likely a sequencing artifact. Several of the most significant clusters appeared linked to common viral pathogens, based on a later analysis.

PCR primers comprised 60 Vbeta and 13 Jbeta primers. TCRdb keeps only in-frame clones here, not all; method: immunoSEQ multiplex PCR. The data contain 100,000 to 150,000 clones, around three quarters of them singletons. Germline trimming cut 1 base from V and 6 bases from J; bases unmatched to any gene: 7. The CDR3 spans 16 residues. Per germline, CDR1 SGHDT and CDR2 YYEEEE. This chain links TRBV5-6 with TRBJ2-2, with 9 bases that match TRBD2. This clonotype was obtained from a woman aged 40 to 55 in good health and CMV-seropositive. The sequencing input was PBMCs. CDR3 DNA: TGTGCCAGCAGCTTGTACGGCGGGGGGGCCTCCGGGGAGCTGTTTTTT. As protein: CASSLYGGGASGELFF.